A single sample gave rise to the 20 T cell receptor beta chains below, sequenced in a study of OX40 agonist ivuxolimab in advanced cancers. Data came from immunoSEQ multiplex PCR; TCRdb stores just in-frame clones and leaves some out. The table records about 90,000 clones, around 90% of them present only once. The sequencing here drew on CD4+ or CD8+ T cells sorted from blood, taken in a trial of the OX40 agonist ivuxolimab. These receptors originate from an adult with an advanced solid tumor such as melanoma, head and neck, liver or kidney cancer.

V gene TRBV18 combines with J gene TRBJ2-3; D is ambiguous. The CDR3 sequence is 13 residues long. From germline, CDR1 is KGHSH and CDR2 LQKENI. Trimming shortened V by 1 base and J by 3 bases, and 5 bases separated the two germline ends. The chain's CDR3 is CASSPQQTDTQYF. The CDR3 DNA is TGTGCCAGCTCACCACAACAAACAGATACGCAGTATTTT.

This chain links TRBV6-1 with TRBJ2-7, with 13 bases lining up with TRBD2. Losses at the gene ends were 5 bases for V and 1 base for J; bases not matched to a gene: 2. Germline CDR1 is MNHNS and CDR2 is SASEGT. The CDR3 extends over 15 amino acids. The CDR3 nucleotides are TGTGCCAGCAGTAAGACTAGCGGGAGGTCCTACGAGCAGTACTTC. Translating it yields CASSKTSGRSYEQYF.

The DNA of the CDR3 is TGTGCCAGCAGTGGAACCAGGGGGACCCCCTACGAGCAGTACTTC. Translated, it gives CASSGTRGTPYEQYF. This rearrangement joins TRBV6-1 to TRBJ2-7, with 7 bases matching TRBD1. From germline, CDR1 is MNHNS and CDR2 SASEGT. V shed 4 bases and J 2 bases; nucleotides not matched to a gene: 8. The CDR3 has 15 amino acids.

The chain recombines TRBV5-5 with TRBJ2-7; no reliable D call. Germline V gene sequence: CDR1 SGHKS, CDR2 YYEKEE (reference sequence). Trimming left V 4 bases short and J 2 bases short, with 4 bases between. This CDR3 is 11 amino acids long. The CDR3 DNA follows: TGTGCCAGCAGCGGGACCTACGAGCAGTACTTC. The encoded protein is CASSGTYEQYF.

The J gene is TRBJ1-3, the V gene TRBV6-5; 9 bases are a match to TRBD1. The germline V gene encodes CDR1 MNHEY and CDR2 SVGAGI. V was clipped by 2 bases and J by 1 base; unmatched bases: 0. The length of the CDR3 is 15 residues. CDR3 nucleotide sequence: TGTGCCAGCAGTTACGGGACAGGGTCTGGAAACACCATATATTTT. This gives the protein CASSYGTGSGNTIYF.

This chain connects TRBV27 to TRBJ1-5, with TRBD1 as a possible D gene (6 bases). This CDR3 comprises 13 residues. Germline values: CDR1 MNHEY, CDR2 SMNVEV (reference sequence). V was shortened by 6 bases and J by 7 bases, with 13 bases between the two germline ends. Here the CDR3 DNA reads TGTGCCAGCAGAGGGGGAGAGCGCCAGCCCCAGCATTTT. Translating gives CASRGGERQPQHF.

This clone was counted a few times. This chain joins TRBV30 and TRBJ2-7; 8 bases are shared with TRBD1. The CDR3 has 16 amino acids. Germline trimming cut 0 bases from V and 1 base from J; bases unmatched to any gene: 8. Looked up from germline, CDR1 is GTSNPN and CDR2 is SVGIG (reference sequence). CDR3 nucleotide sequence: TGTGCCTGGAGTGTGATAGGGCAGGGGGCTTCCTACGAGCAGTACTTC. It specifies CAWSVIGQGASYEQYF. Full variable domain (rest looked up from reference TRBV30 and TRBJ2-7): SQTIHQWPATLVQPVGSPLSLECTVEGTSNPNLYWYRQAAGRGLQLLFYSVGIGQISSEVPQNLSASRPQDRQFILSSKKLLLSDSGFYLCAWSVIGQGASYEQYFGPGTRLTVT.

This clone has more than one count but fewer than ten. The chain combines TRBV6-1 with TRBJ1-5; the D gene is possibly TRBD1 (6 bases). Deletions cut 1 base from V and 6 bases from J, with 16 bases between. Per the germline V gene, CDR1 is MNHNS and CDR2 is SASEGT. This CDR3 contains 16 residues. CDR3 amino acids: CASSEEEGEGSQPQHF. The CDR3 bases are TGTGCCAGCAGTGAAGAGGAGGGGGAGGGAAGTCAGCCCCAGCATTTT.

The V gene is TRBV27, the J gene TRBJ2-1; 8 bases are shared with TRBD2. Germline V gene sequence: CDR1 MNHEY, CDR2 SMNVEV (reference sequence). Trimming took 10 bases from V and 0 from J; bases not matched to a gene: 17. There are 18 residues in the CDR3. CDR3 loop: CATDNKRGGGSSYNEQFF. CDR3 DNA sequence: TGTGCCACCGATAACAAACGGGGCGGGGGGAGCTCCTACAATGAGCAGTTCTTC.

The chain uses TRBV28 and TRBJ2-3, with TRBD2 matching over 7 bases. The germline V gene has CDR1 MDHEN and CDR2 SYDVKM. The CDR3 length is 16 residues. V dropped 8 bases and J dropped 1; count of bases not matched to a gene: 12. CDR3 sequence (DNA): TGTGCCAGCGTGGGCTCTAGCGGCCACCGCACAGATACGCAGTATTTT. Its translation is CASVGSSGHRTDTQYF.

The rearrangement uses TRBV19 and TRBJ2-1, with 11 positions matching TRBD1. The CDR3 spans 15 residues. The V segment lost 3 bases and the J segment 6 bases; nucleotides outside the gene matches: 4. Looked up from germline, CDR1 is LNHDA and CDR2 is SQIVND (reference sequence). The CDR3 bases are TGTGCCAGTAGTATTCTCGGGACAGGGGGCAATGAGCAGTTCTTC. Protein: CASSILGTGGNEQFF.

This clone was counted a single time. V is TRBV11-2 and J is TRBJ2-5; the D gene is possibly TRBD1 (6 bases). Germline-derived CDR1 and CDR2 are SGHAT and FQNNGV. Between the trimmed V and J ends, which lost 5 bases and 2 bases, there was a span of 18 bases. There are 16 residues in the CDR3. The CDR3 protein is CASSPGDRIGQETQYF. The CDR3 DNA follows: TGTGCCAGCAGCCCCGGTGACAGGATTGGGCAAGAGACCCAGTACTTC.

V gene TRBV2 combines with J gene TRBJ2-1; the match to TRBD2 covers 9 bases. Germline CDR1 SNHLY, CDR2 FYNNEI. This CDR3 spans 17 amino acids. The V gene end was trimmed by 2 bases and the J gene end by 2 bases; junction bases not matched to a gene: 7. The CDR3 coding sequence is TGTGCCAGCAGTGAATGGGCTAGCGGGGCGACCTACAATGAGCAGTTCTTC. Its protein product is CASSEWASGATYNEQFF.

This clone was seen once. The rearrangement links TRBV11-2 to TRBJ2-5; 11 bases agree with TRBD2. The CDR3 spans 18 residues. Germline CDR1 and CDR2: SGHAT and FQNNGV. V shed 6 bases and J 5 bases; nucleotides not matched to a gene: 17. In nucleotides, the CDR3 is TGTGCCAGCAGACCGGGGAGGGGTAGCGGGAGGGCCCGGGAGACCCAGTACTTC. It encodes CASRPGRGSGRARETQYF.

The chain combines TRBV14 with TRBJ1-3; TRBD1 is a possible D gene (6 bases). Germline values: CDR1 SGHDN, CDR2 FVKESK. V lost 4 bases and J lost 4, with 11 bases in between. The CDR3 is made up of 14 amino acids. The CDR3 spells CASSPGAWGNTIYF. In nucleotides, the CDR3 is TGTGCCAGCAGCCCAGGGGCGTGGGGAAACACCATATATTTT.

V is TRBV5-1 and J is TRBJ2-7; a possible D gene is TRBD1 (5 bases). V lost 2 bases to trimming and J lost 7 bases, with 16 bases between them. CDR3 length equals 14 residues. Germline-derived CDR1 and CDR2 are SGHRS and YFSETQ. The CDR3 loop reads CASSLYRHDGEQYF. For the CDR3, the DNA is TGCGCCAGCAGCTTATACAGGCACGACGGAGAGCAGTACTTC.

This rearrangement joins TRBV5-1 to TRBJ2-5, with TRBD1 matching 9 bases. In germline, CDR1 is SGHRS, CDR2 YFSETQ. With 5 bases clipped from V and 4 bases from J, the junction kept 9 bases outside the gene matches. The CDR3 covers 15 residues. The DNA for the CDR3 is TGCGCCAGCAGTTATACAGGGGGCGTTGGAGAGACCCAGTACTTC. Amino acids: CASSYTGGVGETQYF.

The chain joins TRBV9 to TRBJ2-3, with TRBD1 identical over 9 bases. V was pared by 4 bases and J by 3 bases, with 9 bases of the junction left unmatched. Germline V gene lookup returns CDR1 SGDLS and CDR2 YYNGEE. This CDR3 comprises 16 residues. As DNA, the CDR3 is TGTGCCAGCAGCCCCCGTGGGACAGGGTCAACAGATACGCAGTATTTT. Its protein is CASSPRGTGSTDTQYF.

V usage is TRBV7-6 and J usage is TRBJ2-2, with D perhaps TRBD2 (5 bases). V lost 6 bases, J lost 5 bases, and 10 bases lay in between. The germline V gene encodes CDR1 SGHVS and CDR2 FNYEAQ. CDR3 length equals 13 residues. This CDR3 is CASSPEETGELFF. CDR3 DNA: TGTGCCAGCAGTCCGGAGGAAACCGGGGAGCTGTTTTTT.

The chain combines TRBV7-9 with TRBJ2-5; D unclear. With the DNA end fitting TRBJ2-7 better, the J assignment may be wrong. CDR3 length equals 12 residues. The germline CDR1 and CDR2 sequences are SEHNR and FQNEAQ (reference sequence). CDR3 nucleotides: TGTGCCAGCAGCTTAGTGTCCTACGAGCAGTACTTC. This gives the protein CASSLVSYEQYF.